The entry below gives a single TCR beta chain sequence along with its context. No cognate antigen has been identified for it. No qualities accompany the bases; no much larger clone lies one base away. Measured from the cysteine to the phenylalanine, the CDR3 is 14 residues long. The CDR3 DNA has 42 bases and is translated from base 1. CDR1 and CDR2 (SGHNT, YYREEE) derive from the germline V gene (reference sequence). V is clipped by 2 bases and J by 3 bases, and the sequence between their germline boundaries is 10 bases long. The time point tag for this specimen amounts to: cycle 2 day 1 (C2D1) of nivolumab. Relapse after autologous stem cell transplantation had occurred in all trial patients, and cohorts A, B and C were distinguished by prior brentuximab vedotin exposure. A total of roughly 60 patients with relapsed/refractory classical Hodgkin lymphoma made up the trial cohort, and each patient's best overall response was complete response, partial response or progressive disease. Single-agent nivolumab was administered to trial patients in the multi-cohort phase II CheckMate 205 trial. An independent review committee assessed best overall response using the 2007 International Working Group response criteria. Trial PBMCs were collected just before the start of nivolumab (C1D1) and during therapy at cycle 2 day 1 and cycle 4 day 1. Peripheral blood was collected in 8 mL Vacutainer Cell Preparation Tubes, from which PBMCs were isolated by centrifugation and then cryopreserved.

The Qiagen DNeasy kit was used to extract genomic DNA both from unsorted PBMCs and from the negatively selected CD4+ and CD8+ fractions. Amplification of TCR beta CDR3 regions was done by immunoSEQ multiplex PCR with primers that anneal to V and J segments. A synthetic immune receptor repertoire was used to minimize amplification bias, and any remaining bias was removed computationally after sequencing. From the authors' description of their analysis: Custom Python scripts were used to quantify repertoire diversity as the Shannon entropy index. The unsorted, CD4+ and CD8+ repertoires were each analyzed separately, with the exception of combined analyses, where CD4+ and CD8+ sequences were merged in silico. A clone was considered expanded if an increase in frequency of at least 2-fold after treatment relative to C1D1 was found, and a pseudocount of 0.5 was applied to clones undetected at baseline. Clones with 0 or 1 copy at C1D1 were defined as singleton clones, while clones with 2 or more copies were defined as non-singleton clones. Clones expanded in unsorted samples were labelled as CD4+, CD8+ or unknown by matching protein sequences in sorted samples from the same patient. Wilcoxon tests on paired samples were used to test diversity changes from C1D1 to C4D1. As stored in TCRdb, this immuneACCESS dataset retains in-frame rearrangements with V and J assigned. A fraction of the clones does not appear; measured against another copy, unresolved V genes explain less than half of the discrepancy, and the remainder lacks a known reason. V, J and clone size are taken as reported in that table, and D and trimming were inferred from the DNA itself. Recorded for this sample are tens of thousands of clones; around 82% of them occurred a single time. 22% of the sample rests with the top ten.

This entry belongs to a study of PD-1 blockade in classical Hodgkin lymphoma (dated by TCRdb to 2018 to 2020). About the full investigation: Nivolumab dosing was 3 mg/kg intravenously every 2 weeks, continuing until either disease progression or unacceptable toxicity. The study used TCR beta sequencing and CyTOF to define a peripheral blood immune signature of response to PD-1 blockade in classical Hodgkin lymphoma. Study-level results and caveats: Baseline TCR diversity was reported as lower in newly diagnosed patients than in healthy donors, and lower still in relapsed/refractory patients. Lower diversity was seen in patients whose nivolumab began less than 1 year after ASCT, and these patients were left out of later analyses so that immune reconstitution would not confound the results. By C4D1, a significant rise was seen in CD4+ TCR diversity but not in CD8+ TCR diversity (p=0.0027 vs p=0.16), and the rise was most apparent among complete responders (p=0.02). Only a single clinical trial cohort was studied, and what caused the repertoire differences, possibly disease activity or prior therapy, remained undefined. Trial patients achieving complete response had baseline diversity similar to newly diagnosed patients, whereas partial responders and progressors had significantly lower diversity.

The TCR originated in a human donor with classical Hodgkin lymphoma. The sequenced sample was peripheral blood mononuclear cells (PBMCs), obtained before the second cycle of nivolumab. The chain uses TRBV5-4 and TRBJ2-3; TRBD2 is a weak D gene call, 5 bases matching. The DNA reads TGTGCCAGCAGCTTTGGTAGACTAACAGATACGCAGTATTTT. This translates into CASSFGRLTDTQYF.